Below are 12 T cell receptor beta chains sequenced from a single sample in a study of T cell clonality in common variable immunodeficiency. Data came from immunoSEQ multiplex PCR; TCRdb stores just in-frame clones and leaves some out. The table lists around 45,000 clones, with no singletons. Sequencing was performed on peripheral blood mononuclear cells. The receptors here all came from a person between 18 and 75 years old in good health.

The sequenced part of the CDR3 DNA is TGTGCCAGCAGCTTAGTGAGGGGTACCACAGATACC. Protein sequence: CASSLVRGTTDT. The full CDR3 is CASSLVRGTTDTYTF. This chain links TRBV7-2 with TRBJ1-2; D is perhaps TRBD1 (5 bases). Read data end 3 residues before the CDR3 end; the end is taken from the germline J gene. Per germline, CDR1 SGHTA and CDR2 FQGNSA. The CDR3 has 15 residues. Full variable domain (rest looked up from reference TRBV7-2 and TRBJ1-2): GAGVSQSPSNKVTEKGKDVELRCDPISGHTALYWYRQSLGQGLEFLIYFQGNSAPDKSGLPSDRFSAERTGGSVSTLTIQRTQQEDSAVYLCASSLVRGTTDTYTFGSGTRLTVV.

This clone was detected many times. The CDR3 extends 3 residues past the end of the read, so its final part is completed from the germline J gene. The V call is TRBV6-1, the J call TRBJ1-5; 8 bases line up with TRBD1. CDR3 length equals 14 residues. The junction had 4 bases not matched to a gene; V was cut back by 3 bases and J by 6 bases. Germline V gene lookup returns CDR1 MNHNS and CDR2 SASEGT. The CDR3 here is CASSDQDRGQPQHF. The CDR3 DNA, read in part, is TGTGCCAGCAGTGACCAAGACAGGGGTCAGCCC.

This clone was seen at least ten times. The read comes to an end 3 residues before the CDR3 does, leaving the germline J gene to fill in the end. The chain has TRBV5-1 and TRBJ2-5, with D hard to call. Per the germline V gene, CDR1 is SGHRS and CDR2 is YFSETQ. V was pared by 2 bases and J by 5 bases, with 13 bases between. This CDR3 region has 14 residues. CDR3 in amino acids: CASSFRRPEETQYF. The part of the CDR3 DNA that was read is TGCGCCAGCAGCTTCCGGCGGCCCGAGGAGACC.

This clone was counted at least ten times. CDR3 protein: CASSVHSGMTYEQYF. Incomplete CDR3 DNA: TGTGCCAGCAGCGTTCATAGCGGGATGACCTACGAG. The chain is built from TRBV9 and TRBJ2-7; 8 nucleotides match TRBD2. Read coverage stops 3 residues before the CDR3 terminus; the germline J gene supplies the remainder. Trimming took 2 bases from V and 2 from J; bases not matched to a gene: 6. In germline, CDR1 is SGDLS, CDR2 YYNGEE. This CDR3 is built from 15 residues.

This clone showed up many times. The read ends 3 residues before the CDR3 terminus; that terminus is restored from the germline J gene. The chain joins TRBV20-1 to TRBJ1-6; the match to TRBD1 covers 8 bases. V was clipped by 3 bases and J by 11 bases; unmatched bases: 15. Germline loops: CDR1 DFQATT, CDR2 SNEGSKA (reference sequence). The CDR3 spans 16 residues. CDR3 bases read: TGCAGTGCTAGTAAAGTGGACAGGGAGGTTTGGCCACCC. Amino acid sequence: CSASKVDREVWPP. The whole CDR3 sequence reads CSASKVDREVWPPLHF.

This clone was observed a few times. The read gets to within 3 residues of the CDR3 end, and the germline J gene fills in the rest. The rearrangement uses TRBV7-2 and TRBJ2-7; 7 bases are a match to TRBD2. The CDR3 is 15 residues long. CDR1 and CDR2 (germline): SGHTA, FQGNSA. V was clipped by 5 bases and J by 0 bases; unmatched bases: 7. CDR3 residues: CASSLGLGSSYEQYF. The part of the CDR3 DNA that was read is TGTGCCAGCAGCCTTGGACTAGGCAGCTCCTACGAG.

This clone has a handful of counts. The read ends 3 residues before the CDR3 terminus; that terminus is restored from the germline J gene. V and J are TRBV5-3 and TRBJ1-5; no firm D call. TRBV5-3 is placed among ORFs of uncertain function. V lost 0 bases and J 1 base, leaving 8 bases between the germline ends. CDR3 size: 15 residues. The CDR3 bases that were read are TGTGCCAGAAGCTTGGGACAAGACAGCAATCAGCCC. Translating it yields CARSLGQDSNQP. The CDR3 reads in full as CARSLGQDSNQPQHF.

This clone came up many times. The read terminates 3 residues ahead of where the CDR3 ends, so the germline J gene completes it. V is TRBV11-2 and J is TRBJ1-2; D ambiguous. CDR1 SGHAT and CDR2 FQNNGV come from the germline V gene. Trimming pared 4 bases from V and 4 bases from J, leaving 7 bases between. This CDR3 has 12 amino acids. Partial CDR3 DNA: TGTGCCAGCAGCTCCCAATTCTATGGC. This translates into CASSSQFYG. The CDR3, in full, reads CASSSQFYGYTF.

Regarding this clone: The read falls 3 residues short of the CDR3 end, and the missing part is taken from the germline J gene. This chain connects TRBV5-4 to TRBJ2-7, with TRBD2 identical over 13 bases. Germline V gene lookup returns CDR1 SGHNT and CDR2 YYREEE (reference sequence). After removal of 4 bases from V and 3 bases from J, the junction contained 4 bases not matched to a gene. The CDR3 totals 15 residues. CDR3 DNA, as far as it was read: TGTGCCAGCAGCACCGGACTAGCGGGGGTCTACGAG. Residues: CASSTGLAGVYE. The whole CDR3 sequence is CASSTGLAGVYEQYF.

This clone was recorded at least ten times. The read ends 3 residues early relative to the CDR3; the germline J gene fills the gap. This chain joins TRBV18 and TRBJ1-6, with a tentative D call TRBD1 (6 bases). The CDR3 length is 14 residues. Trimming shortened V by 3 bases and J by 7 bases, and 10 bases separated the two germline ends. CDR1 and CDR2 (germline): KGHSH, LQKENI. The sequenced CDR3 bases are TGTGCCAGCTCACCCGATACAGGGAATTCACCC. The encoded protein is CASSPDTGNSP. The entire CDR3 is CASSPDTGNSPLHF.

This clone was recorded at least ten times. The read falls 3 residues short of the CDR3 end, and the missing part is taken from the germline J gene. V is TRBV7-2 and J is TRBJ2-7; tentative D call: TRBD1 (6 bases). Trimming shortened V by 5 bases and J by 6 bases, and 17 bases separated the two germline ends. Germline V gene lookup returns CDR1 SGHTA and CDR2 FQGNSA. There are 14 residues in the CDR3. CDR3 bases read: TGTGCCAGCAGCCTTCTTGGGGCAGGGGCCGAG. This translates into CASSLLGAGAE. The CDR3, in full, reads CASSLLGAGAEQYF. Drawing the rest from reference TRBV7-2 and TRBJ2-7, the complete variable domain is GAGVSQSPSNKVTEKGKDVELRCDPISGHTALYWYRQSLGQGLEFLIYFQGNSAPDKSGLPSDRFSAERTGGSVSTLTIQRTQQEDSAVYLCASSLLGAGAEQYFGPGTRLTVT.

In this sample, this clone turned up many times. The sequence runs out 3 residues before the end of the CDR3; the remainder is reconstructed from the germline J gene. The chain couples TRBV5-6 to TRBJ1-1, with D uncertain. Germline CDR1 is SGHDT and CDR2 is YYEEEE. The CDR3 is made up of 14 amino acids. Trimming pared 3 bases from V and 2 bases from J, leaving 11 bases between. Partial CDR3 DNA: TGTGCCAGCAGCTCAGTTGATCGAAACACTGAA. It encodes CASSSVDRNTE. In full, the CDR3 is CASSSVDRNTEAFF.